These T cell receptor beta chains were read from a single sample in a study of cytomegalovirus exposure and HLA in healthy donors. Using immunoSEQ multiplex PCR, the repertoire was profiled, and TCRdb retains in-frame clones only, with some absent. Of approximately 240,000 clones listed, about four fifths are singletons. The sample was PBMCs. These receptors originate from a woman aged 40 to 55 in good health and CMV-seropositive. Both conserved end residues are part of each CDR3. A D gene is named only where the DNA matches it firmly. Clone size is stated in some rows and not others, as once, few, many or a class when expanded.

TRBV6-5	-	TRBJ2-3	TRBD2	TGTGCCAGCAGTTACTCTGGGCGGGGGGCGGCAGATACGCAGTATTTT	CASSYSGRGAADTQYF
TRBV7-3	-	TRBJ1-1	TRBD1	TGTGCCAGCAGCCCAAGACAGGGGGGAAACACTGAAGCTTTCTTT	CASSPRQGGNTEAFF
TRBV5-1	-	TRBJ2-7	TRBD1	TGCGCCAGCAACCCAGGGGGCCTGTCCTACGAGCAGTACTTC	CASNPGGLSYEQYF
TRBV27	-	TRBJ2-7	TRBD2	TGTGCCAGCAGTTGGGCCGGGACTAGCGGGTACGAGCAGTACTTC	CASSWAGTSGYEQYF
TRBV15	-	TRBJ2-7	TRBD2	TGTGCCACCAGCAGAGGAGCTAGCGGGAGAATCACCTACGAGCAGTACTTC	CATSRGASGRITYEQYF
TRBV4-1	-	TRBJ1-2	TRBD1	TGCGCCAGCAGCCATCCCGCAGGGGGCGTTTATGGCTACACCTTC	CASSHPAGGVYGYTF
TRBV9	-	TRBJ2-7	-	TGTGCCAGCAGCGGGGGGACTGAGGGATTCGAGCAGTACTTC	CASSGGTEGFEQYF
TRBV7-2	few	TRBJ1-4	-	TGTGCCAGCAGCTTCCTACAGGGAGGGGGGGACGAAAAACTGTTTTTT	CASSFLQGGGDEKLFF
TRBV6-5	few	TRBJ1-2	-	TGTGCCAGCAGAAGGCCTCAGGCCTATGGCTACACCTTC	CASRRPQAYGYTF
TRBV5-1	-	TRBJ1-6	-	TGCGCCAGCAGCTTGGCCGGGGGGGATCGTTCACCCCTCCACTTT	CASSLAGGDRSPLHF
TRBV5-6	-	TRBJ2-6	TRBD2	TGTGCCAGCAGCCCCGGGGGGTGGGAAGCTGGGGCCAACGTCCTGACTTTC	CASSPGGWEAGANVLTF
TRBV7-9	-	TRBJ2-5	TRBD2	TGTGCCCTAGGCCCCCCCCTGGGCCTAGCGGCTCCCCCTCAAGAGACCCAGTACTTC	CALGPPLGLAAPPQETQYF
TRBV5-6	-	TRBJ1-2	-	TGTGCCAGCAGGGGTAGGGGCTATAACTATGGCTACACCTTC	CASRGRGYNYGYTF
TRBV5-1	-	TRBJ2-1	TRBD1	TGCGCCAGCAGCCCGGGACAGAACAATGAGCAGTTCTTC	CASSPGQNNEQFF
TRBV7-2	once	TRBJ2-3	TRBD2	TGTGCCAGCAGACTAGCGGGGGGCACAGATACGCAGTATTTT	CASRLAGGTDTQYF
TRBV5-1	once	TRBJ2-3	-	TGCGCCAGCAGCTTGGAGCAGGGCACAGATACGCAGTATTTT	CASSLEQGTDTQYF
TRBV5-6	few	TRBJ2-7	-	TGTGCCAGCAGCTTTCTTGCTCGATCGGGCGAGCAGTACTTC	CASSFLARSGEQYF
TRBV6-6	-	TRBJ1-4	-	TGTGCCACCAAGAGGAGGGAGGATGAAAAACTGTTTTTT	CATKRREDEKLFF
TRBV9	-	TRBJ2-1	TRBD2	TGTGCCAGCAGCTGGGCGGGGGGGAATGAGCAGTTCTTC	CASSWAGGNEQFF
TRBV4-1	few	TRBJ2-1	-	TGCGCCAGCAGCCAATTCTGGGACTCCCTGTATTTCTCCTACAATGAGCAGTTCTTC	CASSQFWDSLYFSYNEQFF
TRBV11-3	-	TRBJ2-1	-	TGTGCCAGCAGCTTAGCTGTAGGACAATCCTACAATGAGCAGTTCTTC	CASSLAVGQSYNEQFF
TRBV9	-	TRBJ2-5	-	TGTGCCAGCAGCGTAGCTGGGGGCAAACAAGAGACCCAGTACTTC	CASSVAGGKQETQYF
TRBV7-9	-	TRBJ2-5	TRBD2	TGTTCCAGCAGCTTATACCTAGCGGGAGGGCTAGGAGAGACCCAGTACTTC	CSSSLYLAGGLGETQYF
TRBV15	-	TRBJ1-4	TRBD1	TGTGCCACCAGCAGAGCTCTGGGACAGGGGAATGAAAAACTGTTTTTT	CATSRALGQGNEKLFF
TRBV7-6	few	TRBJ2-7	TRBD1	TGTGCCAGCAGCTTAGGGACAGGGGGCTCCTACGAGCAGTACTTC	CASSLGTGGSYEQYF
TRBV7-5	few	TRBJ2-7	-	TGTGCCAGAAGCTTAGGGTGCCTGCGGGGTTCCTCCTACGAGCAGTACTTC	CARSLGCLRGSSYEQYF
TRBV7-3	-	TRBJ1-1	-	TGTGCCAGCAGCTTAGAGGGCGGCGCGAACACTGAAGCTTTCTTT	CASSLEGGANTEAFF
TRBV29-1	-	TRBJ1-2	TRBD1	TGCAGCGTTGCCGACAGGGTTATCTCTAACTATGGCTACACCTTC	CSVADRVISNYGYTF
TRBV19	-	TRBJ2-7	-	TGTGCCAGCGGACAGTCTTACTCCTACGAGCAGTACTTC	CASGQSYSYEQYF
TRBV5-4	once	TRBJ2-1	-	TGTGCCAGCAAGTCGTGGCAGGGGGGTAGAGTTACGATCTTC	CASKSWQGGRVTIF
TRBV25-1	few	TRBJ1-6	TRBD1	TGTGCCAGCAGTGTCTGGACAGGGAGCGACTCCTATAATTCACCCCTCCACTTT	CASSVWTGSDSYNSPLHF
TRBV30	once	TRBJ2-3	TRBD2	TGTGCCTGGAGTCGAACAAGCGGGGGGGGTTTAGATACGCAGTATTTT	CAWSRTSGGGLDTQYF
TRBV6-1	-	TRBJ1-6	TRBD1	TGTGCCAGCAGTGCAGACAGGGCCCTTTCGGGAAATTCACCCCTCCACTTT	CASSADRALSGNSPLHF
TRBV5-1	few	TRBJ2-7	TRBD1	TGCGCCAGCAGCCTCACAGGGGAAGAGCAGTACTTC	CASSLTGEEQYF
TRBV7-3	-	TRBJ2-3	-	TGTGCCAGCAGCTTAATGAGGACGGGAGACACAGATACGCAGTATTTT	CASSLMRTGDTDTQYF
TRBV7-9	few	TRBJ1-2	-	TGTGCCAGCAGCTCAGAGGGTTACGGCTACACCTTC	CASSSEGYGYTF
TRBV30	-	TRBJ1-1	-	TGTGCCTGGAGTGTAAAACAGAGGAACACTGAAGCTTTCTTT	CAWSVKQRNTEAFF
TRBV21-1	-	TRBJ1-6	-	TGTGCCAGCCCGGGACAGGGGGACGAAGTAGGTTCACCCCTCCACTTT	CASPGQGDEVGSPLHF
TRBV7-6	-	TRBJ2-3	-	TGTGCCAGCAGCCCAGTGGAGCGGGGCACAGATACGCAGTATTTT	CASSPVERGTDTQYF
TRBV6-1	-	TRBJ1-6	-	TGTGCCAGCAGTGAGGGCTTACGAGGGTCACCCCTCCACTTT	CASSEGLRGSPLHF
TRBV5-5	-	TRBJ1-2	TRBD1	TGTGCCAGCAGCTCGACAGGGAACTATGGCTACACCTTC	CASSSTGNYGYTF
TRBV4-1	-	TRBJ1-5	-	TGCGCCAGCAGCCATCAAAACAGGGTAACGGGCAATCAGCCCCAGCATTTT	CASSHQNRVTGNQPQHF
TRBV18	-	TRBJ1-5	-	TGTGCCAGCTCACCGACTCCTCAAAAACCCCAGCATTTT	CASSPTPQKPQHF
TRBV6-1	few	TRBJ2-7	-	TGTGCCAGCAGGGTGGGACATACCTCCTACGAGCAGTACTTC	CASRVGHTSYEQYF
TRBV5-1	-	TRBJ2-7	-	TGCGCCAGCAGCTTGGGGCAGATTTCCGAGCAGTACTTC	CASSLGQISEQYF
TRBV11-1	-	TRBJ1-1	TRBD1	TGTGCCAGCAGCTCCCAACGGGACAGAACGGCTTTCTTT	CASSSQRDRTAFF
TRBV9	-	TRBJ2-5	TRBD2	TGTGCCAGCAGCTCGACGACTAGCGGGGGAGGGACCCAGTACTTC	CASSSTTSGGGTQYF
TRBV4-2	once	TRBJ2-5	-	TGTGCCAGCAGCCAAGGGGGGAATGTACGGGGGGCCTTGGAGACCCAGTACTTC	CASSQGGNVRGALETQYF
TRBV7-9	-	TRBJ2-3	TRBD2	TGTGCCAGCAGCTTAAGCGGGAGGGGATCAGATACGCAGTATTTT	CASSLSGRGSDTQYF
TRBV29-1	-	TRBJ2-5	-	TGCAGCGTTATAACTAGCCGGGAGACCCAGTACTTC	CSVITSRETQYF